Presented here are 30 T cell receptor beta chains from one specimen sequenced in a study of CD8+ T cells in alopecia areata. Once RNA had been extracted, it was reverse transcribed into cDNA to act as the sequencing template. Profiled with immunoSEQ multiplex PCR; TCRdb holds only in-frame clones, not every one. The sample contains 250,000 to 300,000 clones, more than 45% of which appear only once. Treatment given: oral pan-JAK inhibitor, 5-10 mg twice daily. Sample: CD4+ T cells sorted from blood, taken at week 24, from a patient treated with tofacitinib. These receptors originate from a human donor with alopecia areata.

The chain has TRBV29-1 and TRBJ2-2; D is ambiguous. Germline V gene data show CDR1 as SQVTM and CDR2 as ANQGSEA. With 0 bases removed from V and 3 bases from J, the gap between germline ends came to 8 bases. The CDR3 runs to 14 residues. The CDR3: CSVEDVWDTGELFF. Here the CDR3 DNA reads TGCAGCGTTGAAGACGTTTGGGACACCGGGGAGCTGTTTTTT.

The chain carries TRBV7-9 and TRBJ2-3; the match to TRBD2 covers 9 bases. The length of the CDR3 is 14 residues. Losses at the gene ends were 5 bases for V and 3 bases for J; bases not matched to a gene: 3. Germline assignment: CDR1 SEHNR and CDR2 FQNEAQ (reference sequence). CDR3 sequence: CASSPTSGTDTQYF. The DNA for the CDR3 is TGTGCCAGCAGCCCGACTAGCGGTACAGATACGCAGTATTTT.

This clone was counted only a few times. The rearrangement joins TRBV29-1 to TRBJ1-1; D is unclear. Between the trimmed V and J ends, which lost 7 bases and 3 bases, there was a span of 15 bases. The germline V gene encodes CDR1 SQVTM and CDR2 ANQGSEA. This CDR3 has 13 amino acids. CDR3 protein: CSARTQPDTEAFF. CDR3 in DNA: TGCAGCGCCAGGACCCAGCCTGACACTGAAGCTTTCTTT.

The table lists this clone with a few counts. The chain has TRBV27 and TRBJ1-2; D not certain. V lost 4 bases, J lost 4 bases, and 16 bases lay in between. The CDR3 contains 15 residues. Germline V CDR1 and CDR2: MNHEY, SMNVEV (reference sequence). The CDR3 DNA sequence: TGTGCCAGCAGTTCAGGAGACGGGTTGGCCTATGGCTACACCTTC. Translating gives CASSSGDGLAYGYTF.

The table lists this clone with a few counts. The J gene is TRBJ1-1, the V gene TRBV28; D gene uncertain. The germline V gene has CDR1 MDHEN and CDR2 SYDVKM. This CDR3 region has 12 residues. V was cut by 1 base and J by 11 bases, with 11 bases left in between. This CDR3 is CASSLSPTRAFF. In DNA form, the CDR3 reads TGTGCCAGCAGTTTATCCCCAACGAGGGCTTTCTTT.

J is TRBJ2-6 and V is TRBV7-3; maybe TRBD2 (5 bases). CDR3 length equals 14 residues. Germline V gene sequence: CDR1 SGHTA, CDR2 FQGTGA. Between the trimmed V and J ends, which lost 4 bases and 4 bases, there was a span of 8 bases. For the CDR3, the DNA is TGTGCCAGCAGCTCCGGGGTCGGGGCCAACGTCCTGACTTTC. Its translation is CASSSGVGANVLTF.

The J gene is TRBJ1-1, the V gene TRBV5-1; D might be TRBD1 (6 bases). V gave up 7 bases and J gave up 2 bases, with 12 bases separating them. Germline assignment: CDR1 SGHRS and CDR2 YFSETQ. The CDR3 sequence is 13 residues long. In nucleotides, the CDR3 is TGCGCCAGCTACGGACAGATTAACACTGAAGCTTTCTTT. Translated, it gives CASYGQINTEAFF.

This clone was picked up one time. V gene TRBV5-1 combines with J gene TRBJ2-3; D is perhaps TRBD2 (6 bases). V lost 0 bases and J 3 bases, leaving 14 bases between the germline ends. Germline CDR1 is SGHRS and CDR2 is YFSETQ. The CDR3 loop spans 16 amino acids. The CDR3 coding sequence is TGCGCCAGCAGCTTGGACACGCCGGGGAGGACAGATACGCAGTATTTT. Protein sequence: CASSLDTPGRTDTQYF.

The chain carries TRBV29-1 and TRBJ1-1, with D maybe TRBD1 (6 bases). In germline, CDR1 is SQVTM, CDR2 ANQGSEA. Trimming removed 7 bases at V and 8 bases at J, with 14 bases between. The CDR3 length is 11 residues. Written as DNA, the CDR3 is TGCAGCGCAGGGGTTAGAAGAGAAGCTTTCTTT. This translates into CSAGVRREAFF.

The CDR3 bases are TGTGCCTGGAGGGAGGGCGGGGGCGCAGATACGCAGTATTTT. The encoded protein is CAWREGGGADTQYF. V usage is TRBV30 and J usage is TRBJ2-3; D is possibly TRBD2 (7 bases). The CDR3 is 14 residues long. In germline, CDR1 is GTSNPN, CDR2 SVGIG (reference sequence). V lost 3 bases and J lost 4, with 14 bases in between.

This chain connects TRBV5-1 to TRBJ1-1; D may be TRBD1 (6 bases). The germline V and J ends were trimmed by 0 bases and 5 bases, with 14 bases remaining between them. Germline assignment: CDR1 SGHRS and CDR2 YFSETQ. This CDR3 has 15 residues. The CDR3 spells CASSLDRGPGTEAFF. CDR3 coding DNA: TGCGCCAGCAGCTTGGATCGGGGGCCGGGTACTGAAGCTTTCTTT.

CDR3 sequence (DNA): TGTGCCTGGAGTAACGGGCCTCAAGAGACCCAGTACTTC. Translation gives CAWSNGPQETQYF. This chain links TRBV30 with TRBJ2-5; D unresolved. With 2 bases removed from V and 2 bases from J, the gap between germline ends came to 9 bases. CDR1 is GTSNPN, CDR2 SVGIG, per germline (reference sequence). The CDR3 runs to 13 residues.

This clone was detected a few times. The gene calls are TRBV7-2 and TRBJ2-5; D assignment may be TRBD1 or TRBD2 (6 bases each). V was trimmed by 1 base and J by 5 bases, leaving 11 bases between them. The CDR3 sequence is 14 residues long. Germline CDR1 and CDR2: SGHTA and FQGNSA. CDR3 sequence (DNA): TGTGCCAGCAGCTTAGTCCGGGGGCGGGAGACCCAGTACTTC. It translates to CASSLVRGRETQYF. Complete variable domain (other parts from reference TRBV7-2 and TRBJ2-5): GAGVSQSPSNKVTEKGKDVELRCDPISGHTALYWYRQSLGQGLEFLIYFQGNSAPDKSGLPSDRFSAERTGGSVSTLTIQRTQQEDSAVYLCASSLVRGRETQYFGPGTRLLVL.

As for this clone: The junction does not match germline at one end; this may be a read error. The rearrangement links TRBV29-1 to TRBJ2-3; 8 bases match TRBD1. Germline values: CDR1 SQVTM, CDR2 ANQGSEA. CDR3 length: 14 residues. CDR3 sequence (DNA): TGCAGCGCTGAAAGGGACAGGCGCACAGATACGCAGTATTTT. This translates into CSAERDRRTDTQYF.

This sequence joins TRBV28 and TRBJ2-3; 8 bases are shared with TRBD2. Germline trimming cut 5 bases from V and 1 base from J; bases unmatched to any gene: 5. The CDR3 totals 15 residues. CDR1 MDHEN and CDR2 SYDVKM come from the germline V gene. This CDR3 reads CASSVGGAGTDTQYF. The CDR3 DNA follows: TGTGCCAGCAGTGTCGGGGGGGCAGGCACAGATACGCAGTATTTT.

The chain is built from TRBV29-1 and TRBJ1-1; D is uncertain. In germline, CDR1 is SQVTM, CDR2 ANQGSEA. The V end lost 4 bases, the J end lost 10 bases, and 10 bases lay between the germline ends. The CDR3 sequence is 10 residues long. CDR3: CSVGSGLAFF. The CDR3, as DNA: TGCAGCGTTGGGTCGGGTTTAGCTTTCTTT.

The CDR3 DNA reads as TGTGCCTGGAGCCGATCCGCAGTCTCCTACGAGCAGTACTTC. Amino acid sequence: CAWSRSAVSYEQYF. This chain links TRBV30 with TRBJ2-7; no clear D. The V gene's germline CDR1 is GTSNPN and CDR2 SVGIG (reference sequence). Between the trimmed V and J ends, which lost 3 bases and 0 bases, there was a span of 12 bases. This CDR3 region has 14 residues.

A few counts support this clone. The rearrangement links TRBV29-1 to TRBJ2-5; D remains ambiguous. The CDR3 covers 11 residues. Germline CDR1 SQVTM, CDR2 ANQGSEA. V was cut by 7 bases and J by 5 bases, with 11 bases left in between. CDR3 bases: TGCAGCGAGCTTGGCGTCGAGACCCAGTACTTC. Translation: CSELGVETQYF.

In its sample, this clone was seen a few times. The DNA for the CDR3 is TGTGCCAGCAGTTCCCCCGGGGGAGGGACTGGAAACACCATATATTTT. It translates to CASSSPGGGTGNTIYF. The V gene is TRBV28, the J gene TRBJ1-3, with D possibly matching TRBD1 (5 bases). Deletions cut 4 bases from V and 2 bases from J, with 15 bases between. Germline V gene data show CDR1 as MDHEN and CDR2 as SYDVKM. The CDR3 extends over 16 amino acids.

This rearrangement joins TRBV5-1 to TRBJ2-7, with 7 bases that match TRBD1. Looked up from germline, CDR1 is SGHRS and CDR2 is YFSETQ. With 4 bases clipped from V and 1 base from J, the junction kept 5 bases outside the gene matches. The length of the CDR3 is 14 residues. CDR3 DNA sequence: TGCGCCAGCAGCAATCCGACAGGGTCCTACGAGCAGTACTTC. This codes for CASSNPTGSYEQYF.

The CDR3 nucleotides read TGTGCCAGCAGCTCCTCAGGGAGGCCCCACTACGAGCAGTACTTC. It is translated as CASSSSGRPHYEQYF. The J gene is TRBJ2-7, the V gene TRBV11-2; a weak D match, TRBD2 (6 bases). Between the trimmed V and J ends, which lost 4 bases and 3 bases, there was a span of 16 bases. Germline V gene sequence: CDR1 SGHAT, CDR2 FQNNGV. The CDR3 loop spans 15 amino acids. The full variable domain, with the rest looked up from reference TRBV11-2 and TRBJ2-7, is EAGVAQSPRYKIIEKRQSVAFWCNPISGHATLYWYQQILGQGPKLLIQFQNNGVVDDSQLPKDRFSAERLKGVDSTLKIQPAKLEDSAVYLCASSSSGRPHYEQYFGPGTRLTVT.

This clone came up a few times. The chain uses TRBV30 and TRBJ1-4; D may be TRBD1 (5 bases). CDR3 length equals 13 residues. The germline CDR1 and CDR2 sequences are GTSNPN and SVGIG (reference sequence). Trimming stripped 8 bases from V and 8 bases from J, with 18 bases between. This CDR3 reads CAGMTGLGEKLFF. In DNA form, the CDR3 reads TGTGCCGGAATGACGGGACTCGGGGAAAAACTGTTTTTT.

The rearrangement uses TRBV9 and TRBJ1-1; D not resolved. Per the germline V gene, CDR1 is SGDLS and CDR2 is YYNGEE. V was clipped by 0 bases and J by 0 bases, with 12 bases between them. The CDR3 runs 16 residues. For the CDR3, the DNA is TGTGCCAGCAGCGTAGATTCCGGCCTACTGAACACTGAAGCTTTCTTT. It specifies CASSVDSGLLNTEAFF.

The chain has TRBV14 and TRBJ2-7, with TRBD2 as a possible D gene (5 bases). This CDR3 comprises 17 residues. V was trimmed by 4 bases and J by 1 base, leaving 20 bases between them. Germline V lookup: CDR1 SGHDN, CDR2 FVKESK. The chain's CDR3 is CASSPPLGSEPSYEQYF. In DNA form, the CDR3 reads TGTGCCAGCAGCCCCCCGTTGGGTAGCGAGCCGTCCTACGAGCAGTACTTC.

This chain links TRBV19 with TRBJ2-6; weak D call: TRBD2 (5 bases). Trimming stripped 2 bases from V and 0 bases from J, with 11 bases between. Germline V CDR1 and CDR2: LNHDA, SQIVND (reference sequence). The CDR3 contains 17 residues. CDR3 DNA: TGTGCCAGTAGTATATCCCCCGGGATCTCTGGGGCCAACGTCCTGACTTTC. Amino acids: CASSISPGISGANVLTF. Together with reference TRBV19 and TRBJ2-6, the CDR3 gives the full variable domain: DGGITQSPKYLFRKEGQNVTLSCEQNLNHDAMYWYRQDPGQGLRLIYYSQIVNDFQKGDIAEGYSVSREKKESFPLTVTSAQKNPTAFYLCASSISPGISGANVLTFGAGSRLTVL.

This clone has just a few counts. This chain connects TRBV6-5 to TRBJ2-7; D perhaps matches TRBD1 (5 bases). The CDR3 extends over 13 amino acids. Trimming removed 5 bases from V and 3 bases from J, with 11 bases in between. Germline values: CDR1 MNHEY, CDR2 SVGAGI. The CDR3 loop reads CASSPKGLYEQYF. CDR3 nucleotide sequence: TGTGCCAGCAGTCCCAAGGGGCTCTACGAGCAGTACTTC.

CDR3: CASSQLRDSLSYEQYF. DNA of the CDR3: TGCGCCAGCAGCCAACTCCGGGACAGCCTCTCCTACGAGCAGTACTTC. This sequence joins TRBV4-1 and TRBJ2-7, with 7 bases matching TRBD1. V lost 2 bases and J lost 0; bases outside the gene matches: 7. This CDR3 is built from 16 residues. Germline assignment: CDR1 MGHRA and CDR2 YSYEKL.

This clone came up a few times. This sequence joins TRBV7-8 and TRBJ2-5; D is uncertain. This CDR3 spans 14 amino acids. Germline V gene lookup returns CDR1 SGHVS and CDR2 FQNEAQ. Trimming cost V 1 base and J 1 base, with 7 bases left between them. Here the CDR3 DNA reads TGTGCCAGCAGCTTAGTCTACAGCCAAGAGACCCAGTACTTC. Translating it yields CASSLVYSQETQYF.

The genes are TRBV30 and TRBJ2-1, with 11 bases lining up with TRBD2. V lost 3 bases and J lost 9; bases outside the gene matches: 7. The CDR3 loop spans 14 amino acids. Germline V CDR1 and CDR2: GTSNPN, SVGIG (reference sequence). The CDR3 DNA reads TGTGCCTGGAGGCTAGCGGGGGGAAGGGGTGAGCAGTTCTTC. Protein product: CAWRLAGGRGEQFF.

The chain's CDR3 is CAISDRDSYEQYF. The DNA of the CDR3 is TGTGCCATCAGTGATCGGGACAGCTACGAGCAGTACTTC. The chain carries TRBV10-3 and TRBJ2-7, with TRBD1 matching over 7 bases. V trimming: 3 bases; J trimming: 3 bases; junction bases outside the gene matches: 2. The CDR3 consists of 13 residues. Germline V gene lookup returns CDR1 ENHRY and CDR2 SYGVKD.